These 12 T cell receptor beta chains came from one sample sequenced in a study of blood T cells in healthy people across ages. Primers used in a second PCR of roughly 7 to 12 cycles were a sample-barcoded 5' primer and a J-beta primer mix. TCRdb re-called the 5' RACE reads through MiXCR, storing one row per CDR3 protein. The sample includes hundreds of thousands of distinct CDR3 sequences, roughly two fifths of them seen just once. The sample was blood. The receptor set was obtained from a man older than 75 in good health.

This clonotype was counted between two and nine times. The rearrangement links TRBV5-1 to TRBJ2-1, with 8 nucleotides matching TRBD2. The germline CDR1 and CDR2 sequences are SGHRS and YFSETQ. This CDR3 region has 15 residues. V was clipped by 1 base and J by 8 bases; unmatched bases: 8. The CDR3 sequence is CASSLREGDRYEQFF. CDR3 in DNA: TGCGCCAGCAGCTTGCGGGAGGGGGATCGGTATGAGCAGTTCTTC. Drawing the rest from reference TRBV5-1 and TRBJ2-1, the complete variable domain is KAGVTQTPRYLIKTRGQQVTLSCSPISGHRSVSWYQQTPGQGLQFLFEYFSETQRNKGNFPGRFSGRQFSNSRSEMNVSTLELGDSALYLCASSLREGDRYEQFFGPGTRLTVL.

CDR3 sequence reads: CATSDSRGGMLNEQFF. Written as DNA, the CDR3 is TGTGCCACCAGTGATTCGCGGGGGGGCATGTTAAATGAGCAGTTCTTC. The rearrangement links TRBV24-1 to TRBJ2-1; TRBD2 matches 9 bases. CDR3 size: 16 residues. Germline CDR1 reads KGHDR; CDR2 reads SFDVKD. V was clipped by 2 bases and J by 7 bases; unmatched bases: 8.

This clonotype was picked up many times. The J gene is TRBJ2-7, the V gene TRBV20-1, with 11 bases aligning to TRBD1. The germline V gene has CDR1 DFQATT and CDR2 SNEGSKA (reference sequence). CDR3 length: 12 residues. CDR3 nucleotides: TGCAGCGCCGGGACAGGGGGCTACGAGCAGTACTTC. Encoded protein: CSAGTGGYEQYF.

This clonotype was counted between two and nine times. The chain couples TRBV20-1 to TRBJ2-5; the match to TRBD2 covers 8 bases. The CDR3 has 15 residues. The germline gives CDR1 DFQATT, CDR2 SNEGSKA (reference sequence). V lost 6 bases to trimming and J lost 4 bases; unmatched junction nucleotides: 13. CDR3 DNA: TGCAGTGCCAGACCCTCGGGAGGGGCAACAGAGACCCAGTACTTC. Translated, it gives CSARPSGGATETQYF.

CDR3 protein: CASSLQGQGSGTQYF. The CDR3 region has the DNA TGTGCCAGCAGCTTACAAGGACAGGGATCTGGGACCCAGTACTTC. This rearrangement joins TRBV7-2 to TRBJ2-5; the match to TRBD1 covers 8 bases. This CDR3 is built from 15 residues. Germline V lookup: CDR1 SGHTA, CDR2 FQGNSA. V shed 2 bases, J shed 7 bases, and the junction held 9 bases outside the gene matches.

The rearrangement uses TRBV6-2 or TRBV6-3 and TRBJ2-5; 8 bases are shared with TRBD1. The J call is in doubt because the DNA end fits TRBJ2-7 better. This CDR3 has 12 amino acids. Germline-derived CDR1 and CDR2 are MNHEY and SVGEGT. CDR3 bases: TGTGCCATCCAGACAGGGGCTTACGAGCAGTACTTC. It codes for CAIQTGAYEQYF.

The table lists this clonotype with a count of one. The rearrangement joins TRBV6-2 or TRBV6-3 to TRBJ2-4; D might be TRBD1 or TRBD2, each matching 5 bases. CDR1 is MNHEY, CDR2 SVGEGT, per germline. CDR3 size: 14 residues. With 6 bases removed from V and 5 bases from J, the gap between germline ends came to 14 bases. This CDR3 reads CASREGQGQNIQYF. For the CDR3, the DNA is TGTGCCAGCAGAGAAGGGCAGGGACAAAACATTCAGTACTTC.

A few counts support this clonotype. V and J are TRBV6-1 and TRBJ1-2; 10 bases align to TRBD1. CDR3 length: 16 amino acids. Germline V gives CDR1 MNHNS, CDR2 SASEGT. The trim removed 4 bases at V and 3 bases at J, leaving 8 bases unmatched. CDR3 DNA: TGTGCCAGCAGTGCATCCGGGACAGGGGTGGACTATGGCTACACCTTC. Translation: CASSASGTGVDYGYTF.

The chain links TRBV7-2 to TRBJ2-1, with a weak D call TRBD1 (6 bases). The CDR3 is 15 residues long. V was pared by 4 bases and J by 10 bases, with 20 bases between. The V gene's germline CDR1 is SGHTA and CDR2 FQGNSA. In DNA, the CDR3 is TGTGCCAGCAGCTCCCATCCCGGGACACACTACGAGCAGTTCTTC. It is translated as CASSSHPGTHYEQFF.

V usage is TRBV7-6 and J usage is TRBJ2-2; TRBD2 aligns across 10 bases. V dropped 4 bases and J dropped 7; count of bases not matched to a gene: 12. The CDR3 is 17 amino acids. The V gene's germline CDR1 is SGHVS and CDR2 FNYEAQ. In DNA form, the CDR3 reads TGTGCCAGCAGCTCAGTACCTAGCGGGAGAGTTGGCGGGGAGCTGTTTTTT. This encodes CASSSVPSGRVGGELFF.

The chain joins TRBV6-6 to TRBJ2-4; 7 bases map to TRBD1. Germline CDR1 MNHNY, CDR2 SVGAGI (reference sequence). This CDR3 comprises 16 residues. Trimming at V came to 5 bases and at J to 0 bases, leaving 7 bases not matched to a gene. The CDR3 DNA reads TGTGCCAGCAGTAAGACAGGGACCCGAGCCAAAAACATTCAGTACTTC. It translates to CASSKTGTRAKNIQYF.

V gene TRBV7-2 combines with J gene TRBJ2-4; 9 nucleotides line up with TRBD2. Judging by the DNA end, TRBJ2-7 fits better; the J call may be wrong. The CDR3 has 16 residues. Germline V CDR1 and CDR2: SGHTA, FQGNSA. The CDR3 region is CASESSGRSSPYEQYF. CDR3 bases: TGTGCCAGCGAATCAAGCGGGAGGTCCTCCCCCTACGAGCAGTACTTC.